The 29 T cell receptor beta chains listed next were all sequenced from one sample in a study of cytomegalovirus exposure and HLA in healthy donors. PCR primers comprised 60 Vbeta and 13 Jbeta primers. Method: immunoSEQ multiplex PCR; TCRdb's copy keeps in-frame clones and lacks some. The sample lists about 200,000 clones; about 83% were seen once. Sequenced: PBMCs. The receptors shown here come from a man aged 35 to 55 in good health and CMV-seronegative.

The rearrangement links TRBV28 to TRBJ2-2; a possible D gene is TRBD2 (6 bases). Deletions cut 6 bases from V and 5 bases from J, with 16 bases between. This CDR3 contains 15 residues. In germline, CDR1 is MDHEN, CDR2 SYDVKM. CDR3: CASRYRDFRTGELFF. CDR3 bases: TGTGCCAGCAGGTACCGGGACTTCAGGACCGGGGAGCTGTTTTTT.

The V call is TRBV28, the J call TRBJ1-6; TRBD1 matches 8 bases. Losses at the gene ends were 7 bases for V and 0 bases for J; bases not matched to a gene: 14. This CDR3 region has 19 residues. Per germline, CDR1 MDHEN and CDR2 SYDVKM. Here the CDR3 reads CASIGPGQGESSYNSPLHF. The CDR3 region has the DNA TGTGCCAGCATCGGACCCGGACAGGGAGAAAGCTCCTATAATTCACCCCTCCACTTT.

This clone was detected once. Here the CDR3 DNA reads TGTGCCACCAGCAGAGAGCCAGGGTGGCCCCAGCATTTT. Residues: CATSREPGWPQHF. V gene TRBV15 combines with J gene TRBJ1-5, with a weak D call TRBD1 (5 bases). Trimming took off 0 bases at V and 9 bases at J, with 9 bases between the two ends. The V gene's germline CDR1 is LNHNV and CDR2 YYDKDF (reference sequence). The CDR3 length is 13 residues.

CDR3 region: CASSSTPPNTEAFF. CDR3 in DNA: TGTGCCAGCAGTTCGACACCCCCGAACACTGAAGCTTTCTTT. The genes are TRBV2 and TRBJ1-1; D call uncertain. V was trimmed by 5 bases and J by 1 base, leaving 11 bases between them. This CDR3 has 14 amino acids. CDR1 is SNHLY, CDR2 FYNNEI, per germline.

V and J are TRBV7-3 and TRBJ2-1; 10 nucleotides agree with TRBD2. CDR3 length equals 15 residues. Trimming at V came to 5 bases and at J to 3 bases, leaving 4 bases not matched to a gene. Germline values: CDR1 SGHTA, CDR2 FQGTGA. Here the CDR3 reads CASSAGLALYNEQFF. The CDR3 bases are TGTGCCAGCAGCGCGGGACTAGCGCTCTACAATGAGCAGTTCTTC. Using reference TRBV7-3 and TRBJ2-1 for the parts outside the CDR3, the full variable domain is GAGVSQTPSNKVTEKGKYVELRCDPISGHTALYWYRQSLGQGPEFLIYFQGTGAADDSGLPNDRFFAVRPEGSVSTLKIQRTERGDSAVYLCASSAGLALYNEQFFGPGTRLTVL.

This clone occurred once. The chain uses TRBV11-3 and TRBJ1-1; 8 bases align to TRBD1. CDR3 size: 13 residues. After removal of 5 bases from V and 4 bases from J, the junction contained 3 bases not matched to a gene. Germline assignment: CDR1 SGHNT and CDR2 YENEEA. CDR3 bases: TGTGCCAGCAGCCCGACAGGGGCCACTGAAGCTTTCTTT. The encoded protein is CASSPTGATEAFF.

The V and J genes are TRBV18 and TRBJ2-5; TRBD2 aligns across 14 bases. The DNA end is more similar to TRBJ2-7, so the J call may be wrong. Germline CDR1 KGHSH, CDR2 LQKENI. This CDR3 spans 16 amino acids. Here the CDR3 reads CASSSLGLAGEDEQYF. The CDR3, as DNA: TGTGCCAGCTCATCACTGGGACTAGCGGGAGAAGACGAGCAGTACTTC.

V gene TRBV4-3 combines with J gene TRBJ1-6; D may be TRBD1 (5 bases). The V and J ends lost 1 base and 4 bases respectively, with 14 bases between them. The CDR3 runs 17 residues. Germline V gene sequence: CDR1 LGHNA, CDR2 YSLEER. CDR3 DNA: TGCGCCAGCAGCCAAGGAAGGGTCCGGGGGTATAATTCACCCCTCCACTTT. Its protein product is CASSQGRVRGYNSPLHF.

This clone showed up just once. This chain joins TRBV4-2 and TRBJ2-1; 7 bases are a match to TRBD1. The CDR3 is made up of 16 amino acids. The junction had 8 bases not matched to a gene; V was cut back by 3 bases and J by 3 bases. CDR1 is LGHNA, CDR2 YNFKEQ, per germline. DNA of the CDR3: TGTGCCAGCAGCCAGGTTACAGGGGCCCTCTACAATGAGCAGTTCTTC. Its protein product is CASSQVTGALYNEQFF.

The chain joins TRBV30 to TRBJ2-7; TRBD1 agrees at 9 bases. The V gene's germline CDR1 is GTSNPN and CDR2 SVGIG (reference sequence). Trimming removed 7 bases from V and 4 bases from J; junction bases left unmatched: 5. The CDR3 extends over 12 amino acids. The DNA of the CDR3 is TGTGCCTTGGACAGGGGAAGTTACGAGCAGTACTTC. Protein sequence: CALDRGSYEQYF.

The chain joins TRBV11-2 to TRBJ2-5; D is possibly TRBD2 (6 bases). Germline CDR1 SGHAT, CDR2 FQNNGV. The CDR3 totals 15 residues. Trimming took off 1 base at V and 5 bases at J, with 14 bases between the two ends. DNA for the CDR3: TGTGCCAGCAGCTTAGTCCCGGGAGAATGGGAGACCCAGTACTTC. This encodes CASSLVPGEWETQYF. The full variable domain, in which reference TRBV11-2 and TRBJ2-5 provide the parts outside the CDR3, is EAGVAQSPRYKIIEKRQSVAFWCNPISGHATLYWYQQILGQGPKLLIQFQNNGVVDDSQLPKDRFSAERLKGVDSTLKIQPAKLEDSAVYLCASSLVPGEWETQYFGPGTRLLVL.

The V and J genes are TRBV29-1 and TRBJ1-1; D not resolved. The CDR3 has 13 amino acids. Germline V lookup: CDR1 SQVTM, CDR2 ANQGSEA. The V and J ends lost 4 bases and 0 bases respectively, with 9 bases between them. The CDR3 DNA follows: TGCAGCGTTGTGCGGGCCATGAACACTGAAGCTTTCTTT. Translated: CSVVRAMNTEAFF.

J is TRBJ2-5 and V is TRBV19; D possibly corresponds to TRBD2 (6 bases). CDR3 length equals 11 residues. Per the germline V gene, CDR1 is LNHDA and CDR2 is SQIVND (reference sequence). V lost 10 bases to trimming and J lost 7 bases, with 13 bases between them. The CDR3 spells CATSEGPTQYF. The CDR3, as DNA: TGTGCCACTTCGGAGGGACCGACCCAGTACTTC.

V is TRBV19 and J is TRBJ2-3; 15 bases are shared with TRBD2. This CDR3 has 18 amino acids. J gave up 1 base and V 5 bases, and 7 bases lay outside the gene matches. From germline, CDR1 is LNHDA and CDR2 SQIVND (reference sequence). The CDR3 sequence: CASSLGLAGGVGTDTQYF. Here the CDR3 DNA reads TGTGCCAGTAGTCTTGGACTAGCGGGGGGGGTCGGCACAGATACGCAGTATTTT.

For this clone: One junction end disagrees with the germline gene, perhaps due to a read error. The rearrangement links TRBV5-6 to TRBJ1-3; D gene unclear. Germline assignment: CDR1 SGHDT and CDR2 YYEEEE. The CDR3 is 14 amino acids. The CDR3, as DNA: TGTACCAGCAGCTTGTGGAGCTCTGGAAACACCATATATTTT. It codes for CTSSLWSSGNTIYF.

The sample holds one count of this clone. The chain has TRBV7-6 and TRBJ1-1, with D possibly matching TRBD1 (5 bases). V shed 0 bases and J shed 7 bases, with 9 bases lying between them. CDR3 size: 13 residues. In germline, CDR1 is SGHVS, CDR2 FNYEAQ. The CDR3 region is CASSLAQGVEAFF. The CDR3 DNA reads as TGTGCCAGCAGCTTAGCCCAAGGGGTTGAAGCTTTCTTT.

CDR3 DNA: TGTGCCAGCAGTCCTCGGGGGGGCAATCAGCCCCAGCATTTT. It encodes CASSPRGGNQPQHF. This chain links TRBV7-2 with TRBJ1-5, with D possibly matching TRBD1 (5 bases). The V gene's germline CDR1 is SGHTA and CDR2 FQGNSA. V lost 6 bases to trimming and J lost 2 bases, with 11 bases between them. The CDR3 runs 14 residues. Drawing the rest from reference TRBV7-2 and TRBJ1-5, the complete variable domain is GAGVSQSPSNKVTEKGKDVELRCDPISGHTALYWYRQSLGQGLEFLIYFQGNSAPDKSGLPSDRFSAERTGGSVSTLTIQRTQQEDSAVYLCASSPRGGNQPQHFGDGTRLSIL.

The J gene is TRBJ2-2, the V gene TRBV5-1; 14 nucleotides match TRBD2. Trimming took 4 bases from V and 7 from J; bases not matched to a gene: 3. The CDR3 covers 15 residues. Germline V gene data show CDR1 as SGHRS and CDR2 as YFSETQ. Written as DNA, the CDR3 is TGCGCCAGCAGCGGACTAGCGGGGGGTCACGGGGAGCTGTTTTTT. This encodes CASSGLAGGHGELFF.

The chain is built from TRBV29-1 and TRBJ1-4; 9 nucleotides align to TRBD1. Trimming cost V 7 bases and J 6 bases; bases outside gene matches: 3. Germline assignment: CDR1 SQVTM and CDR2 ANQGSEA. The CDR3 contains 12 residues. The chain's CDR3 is CSGGQGYEKLFF. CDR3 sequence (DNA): TGCAGCGGGGGACAGGGTTATGAAAAACTGTTTTTT.

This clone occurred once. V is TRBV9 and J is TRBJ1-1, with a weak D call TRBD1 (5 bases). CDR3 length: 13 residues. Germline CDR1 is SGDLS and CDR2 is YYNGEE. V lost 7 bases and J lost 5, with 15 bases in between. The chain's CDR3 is CASRPLKGTEAFF. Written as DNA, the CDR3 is TGTGCCAGCCGACCTCTGAAGGGGACTGAAGCTTTCTTT.

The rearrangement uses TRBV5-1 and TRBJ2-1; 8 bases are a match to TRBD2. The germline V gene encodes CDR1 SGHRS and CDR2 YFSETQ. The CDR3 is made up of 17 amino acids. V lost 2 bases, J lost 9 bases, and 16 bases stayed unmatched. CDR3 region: CASSLRGSGVDRGEQFF. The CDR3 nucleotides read TGCGCCAGCAGCTTAAGAGGTAGCGGGGTAGATAGGGGTGAGCAGTTCTTC.

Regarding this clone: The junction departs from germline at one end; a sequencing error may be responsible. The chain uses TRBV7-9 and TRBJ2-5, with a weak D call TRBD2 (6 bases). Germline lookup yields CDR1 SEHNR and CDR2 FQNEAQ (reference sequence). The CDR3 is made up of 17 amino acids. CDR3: CSSSLAEGGGYQETQYF. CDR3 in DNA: TGTTCCAGCAGCTTAGCCGAGGGAGGAGGGTACCAAGAGACCCAGTACTTC.

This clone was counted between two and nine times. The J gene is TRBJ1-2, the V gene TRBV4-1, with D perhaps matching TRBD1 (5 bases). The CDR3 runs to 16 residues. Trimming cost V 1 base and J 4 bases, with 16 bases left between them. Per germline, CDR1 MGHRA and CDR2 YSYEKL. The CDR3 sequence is CASSQGPSGGVYGYTF. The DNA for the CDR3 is TGCGCCAGCAGCCAAGGCCCATCGGGGGGAGTCTATGGCTACACCTTC.

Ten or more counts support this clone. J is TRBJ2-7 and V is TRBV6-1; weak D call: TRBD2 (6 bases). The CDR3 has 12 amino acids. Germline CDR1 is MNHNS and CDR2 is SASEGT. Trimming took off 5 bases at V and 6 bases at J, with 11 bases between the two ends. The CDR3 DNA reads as TGTGCCAGCAGTCAGACTAGTGCCGAGCAGTACTTC. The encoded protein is CASSQTSAEQYF.

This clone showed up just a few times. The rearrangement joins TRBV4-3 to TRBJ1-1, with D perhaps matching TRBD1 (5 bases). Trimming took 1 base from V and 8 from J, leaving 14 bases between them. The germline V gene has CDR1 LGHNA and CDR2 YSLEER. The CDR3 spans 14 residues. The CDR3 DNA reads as TGCGCCAGCAGCCAAGTCGTCCGCGGGGGAGAAGCTTTCTTT. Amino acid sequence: CASSQVVRGGEAFF.

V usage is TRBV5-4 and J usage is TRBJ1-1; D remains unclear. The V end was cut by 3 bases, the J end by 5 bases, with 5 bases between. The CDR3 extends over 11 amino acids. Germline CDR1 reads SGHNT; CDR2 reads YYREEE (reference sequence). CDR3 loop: CASSYLTEAFF. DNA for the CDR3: TGTGCCAGCAGCTACTTAACTGAAGCTTTCTTT.

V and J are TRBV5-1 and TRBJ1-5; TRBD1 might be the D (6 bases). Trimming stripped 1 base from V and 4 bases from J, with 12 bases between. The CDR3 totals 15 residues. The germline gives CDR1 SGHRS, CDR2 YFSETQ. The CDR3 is CASSLLGGGNQPQHF. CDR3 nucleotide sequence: TGCGCCAGCAGCTTGTTAGGGGGGGGGAATCAGCCCCAGCATTTT.

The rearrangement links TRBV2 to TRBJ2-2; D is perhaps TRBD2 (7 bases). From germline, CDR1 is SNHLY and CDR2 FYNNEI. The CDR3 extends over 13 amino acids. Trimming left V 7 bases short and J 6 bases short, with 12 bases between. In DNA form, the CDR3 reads TGTGCCAGCATGGGGGAGGGGGCCGGGGAGCTGTTTTTT. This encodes CASMGEGAGELFF.

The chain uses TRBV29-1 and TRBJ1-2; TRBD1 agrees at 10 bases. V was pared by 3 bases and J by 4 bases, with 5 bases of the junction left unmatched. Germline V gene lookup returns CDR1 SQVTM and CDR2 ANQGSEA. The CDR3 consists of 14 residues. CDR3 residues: CSVEGDRGGYGYTF. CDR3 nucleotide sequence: TGCAGCGTTGAGGGGGACAGGGGTGGCTATGGCTACACCTTC.